This T cell receptor (beta chain) was recovered during a study of T cell repertoires in cytomegalovirus infection. Each CDR3 protein gets one entry after TCRdb re-called the reads with MiXCR. The data hold about 210,000 distinct CDR3 sequences, with 5% to 8.5% observed a single time. Whole-study findings and limits: The ex vivo response was dominated by HLA-C-restricted CMV-specific TCR beta clonotypes.

CDR3 length: 15 amino acids. Trimming took 3 bases from V and 2 from J, leaving 8 bases between them. The germline CDR1 and CDR2 sequences are SGHDN and FVKESK. Only one count was recorded for this clonotype. The antigen is undetermined. The sequence was collected from a human donor in good health (CMV status not recorded). Some clones in this sample may be carry-over from other donors' samples. This chain joins TRBV14 and TRBJ2-6; possible D gene TRBD1, 6 bases. The sequenced sample was PBMCs. DNA for the CDR3: TGTGCCAGCAGCCACGGACAGCCTGGGGCCAACGTCCTGACTTTC. This gives the protein CASSHGQPGANVLTF.